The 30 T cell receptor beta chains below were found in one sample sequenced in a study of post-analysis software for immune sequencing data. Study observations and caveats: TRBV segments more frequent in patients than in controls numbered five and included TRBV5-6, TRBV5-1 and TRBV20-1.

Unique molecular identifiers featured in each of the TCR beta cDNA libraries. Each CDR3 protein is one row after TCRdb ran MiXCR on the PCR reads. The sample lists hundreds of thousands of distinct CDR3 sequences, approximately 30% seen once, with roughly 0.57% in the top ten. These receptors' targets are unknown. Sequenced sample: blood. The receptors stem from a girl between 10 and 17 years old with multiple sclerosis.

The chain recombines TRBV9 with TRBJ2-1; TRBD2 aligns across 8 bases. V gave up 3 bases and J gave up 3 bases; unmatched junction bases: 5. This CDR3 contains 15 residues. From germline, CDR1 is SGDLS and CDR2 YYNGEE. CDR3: CASSEREIGYNEQFF. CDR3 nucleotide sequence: TGTGCCAGCAGCGAGCGGGAGATCGGCTACAATGAGCAGTTCTTC.

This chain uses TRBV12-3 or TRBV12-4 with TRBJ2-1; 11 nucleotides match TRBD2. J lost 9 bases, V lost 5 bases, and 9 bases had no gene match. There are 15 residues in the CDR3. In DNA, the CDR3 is TGTGCCAGCAGTCAAATAGCGGGAGGGAACGGTGAGCAGTTCTTC. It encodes CASSQIAGGNGEQFF.

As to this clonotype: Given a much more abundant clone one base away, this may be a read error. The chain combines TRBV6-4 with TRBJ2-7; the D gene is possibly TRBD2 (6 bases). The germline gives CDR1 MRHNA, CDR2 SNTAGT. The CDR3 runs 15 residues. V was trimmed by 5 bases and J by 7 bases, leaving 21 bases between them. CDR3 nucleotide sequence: TGTGCCAGCAGTCGACAGATCACGGGGGATAGTGAGCAGTACTTC. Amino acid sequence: CASSRQITGDSEQYF.

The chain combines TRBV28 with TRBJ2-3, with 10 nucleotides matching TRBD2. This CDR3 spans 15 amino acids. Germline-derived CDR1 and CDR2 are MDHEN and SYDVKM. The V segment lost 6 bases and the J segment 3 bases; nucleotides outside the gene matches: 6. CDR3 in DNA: TGTGCCAGCAGCCGAGCGGGGGGGATGACAGATACGCAGTATTTT. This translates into CASSRAGGMTDTQYF.

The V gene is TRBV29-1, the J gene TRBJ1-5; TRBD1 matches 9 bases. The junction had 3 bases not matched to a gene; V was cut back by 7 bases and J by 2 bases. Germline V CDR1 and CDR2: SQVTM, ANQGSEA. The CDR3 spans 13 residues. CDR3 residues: CSAGQGGNQPQHF. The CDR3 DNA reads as TGCAGCGCGGGACAGGGCGGCAATCAGCCCCAGCATTTT.

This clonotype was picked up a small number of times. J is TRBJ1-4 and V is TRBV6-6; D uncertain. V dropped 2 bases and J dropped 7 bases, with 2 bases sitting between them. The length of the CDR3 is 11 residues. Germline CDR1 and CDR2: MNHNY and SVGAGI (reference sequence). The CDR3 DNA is TGTGCCAGCAGTTACAGTGAAAAACTGTTTTTT. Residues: CASSYSEKLFF.

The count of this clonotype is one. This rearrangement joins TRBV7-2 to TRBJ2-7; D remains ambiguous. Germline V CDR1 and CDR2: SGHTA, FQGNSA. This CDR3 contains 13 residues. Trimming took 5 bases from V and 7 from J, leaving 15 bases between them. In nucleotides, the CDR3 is TGTGCCAGCAGCGTAAAAAGGTCGGAGGAGCAGTACTTC. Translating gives CASSVKRSEEQYF.

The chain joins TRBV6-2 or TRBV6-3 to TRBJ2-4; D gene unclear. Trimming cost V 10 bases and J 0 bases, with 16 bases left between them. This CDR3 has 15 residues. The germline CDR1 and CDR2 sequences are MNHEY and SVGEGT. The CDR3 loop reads CATAPHARAKNIQYF. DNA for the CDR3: TGTGCCACCGCCCCACATGCTAGAGCCAAAAACATTCAGTACTTC.

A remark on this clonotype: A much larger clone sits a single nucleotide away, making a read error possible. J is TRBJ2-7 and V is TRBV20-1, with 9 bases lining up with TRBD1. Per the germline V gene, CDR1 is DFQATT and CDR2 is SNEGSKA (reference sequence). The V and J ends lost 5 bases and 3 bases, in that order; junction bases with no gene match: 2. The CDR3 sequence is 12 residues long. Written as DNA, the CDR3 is TGCAGTGCTGCGGGACAGGGCTACGAGCAGTACTTC. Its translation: CSAAGQGYEQYF.

The CDR3 is CASSPGAEFGETQYF. The CDR3 DNA is TGTGCCAGCTCACCTGGAGCGGAGTTCGGGGAGACCCAGTACTTC. The chain uses TRBV18 and TRBJ2-5; D perhaps matches TRBD2 (5 bases). V was trimmed by 3 bases and J by 5 bases, leaving 16 bases between them. Germline CDR1 reads KGHSH; CDR2 reads LQKENI. The CDR3 extends over 15 amino acids.

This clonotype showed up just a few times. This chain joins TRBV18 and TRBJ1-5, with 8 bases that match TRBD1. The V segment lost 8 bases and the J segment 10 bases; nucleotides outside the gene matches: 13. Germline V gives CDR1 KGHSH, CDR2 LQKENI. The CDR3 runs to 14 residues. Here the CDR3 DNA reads TGTGCCAGCGCCCCAGCGACGGACAGGGAACCCCAGCATTTT. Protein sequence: CASAPATDREPQHF.

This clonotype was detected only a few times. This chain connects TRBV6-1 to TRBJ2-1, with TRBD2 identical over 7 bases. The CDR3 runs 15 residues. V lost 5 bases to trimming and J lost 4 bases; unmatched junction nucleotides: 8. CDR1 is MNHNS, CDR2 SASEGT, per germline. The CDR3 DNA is TGTGCCAGCAGTCAGACGGGACTAAGATACAATGAGCAGTTCTTC. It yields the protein CASSQTGLRYNEQFF.

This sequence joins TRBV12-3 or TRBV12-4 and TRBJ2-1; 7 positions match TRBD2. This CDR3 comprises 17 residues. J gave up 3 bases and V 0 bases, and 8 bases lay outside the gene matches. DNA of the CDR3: TGTGCCAGCAGTTTAGCTCAATCCCTAGCGGACTACAATGAGCAGTTCTTC. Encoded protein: CASSLAQSLADYNEQFF.

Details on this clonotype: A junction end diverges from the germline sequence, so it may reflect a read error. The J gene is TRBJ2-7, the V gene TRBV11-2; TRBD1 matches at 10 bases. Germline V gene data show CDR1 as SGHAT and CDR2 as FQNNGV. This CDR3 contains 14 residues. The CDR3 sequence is CASRPPGQGWEQDF. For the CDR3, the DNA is TGTGCCAGCAGACCTCCGGGACAGGGGTGGGAGCAGGACTTC.

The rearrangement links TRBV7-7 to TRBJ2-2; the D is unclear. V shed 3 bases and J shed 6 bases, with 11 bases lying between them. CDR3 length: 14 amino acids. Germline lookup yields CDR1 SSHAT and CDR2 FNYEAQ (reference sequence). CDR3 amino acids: CASSLMLSAGELFF. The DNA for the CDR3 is TGTGCCAGCAGCTTGATGTTGTCGGCCGGGGAGCTGTTTTTT.

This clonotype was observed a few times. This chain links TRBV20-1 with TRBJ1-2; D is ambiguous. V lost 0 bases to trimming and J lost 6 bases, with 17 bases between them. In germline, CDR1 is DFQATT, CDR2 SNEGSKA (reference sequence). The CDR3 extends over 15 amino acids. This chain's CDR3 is CSARDRGQPTDGYTF. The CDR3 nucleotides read TGCAGTGCTAGAGATCGTGGCCAGCCGACGGATGGCTACACCTTC.

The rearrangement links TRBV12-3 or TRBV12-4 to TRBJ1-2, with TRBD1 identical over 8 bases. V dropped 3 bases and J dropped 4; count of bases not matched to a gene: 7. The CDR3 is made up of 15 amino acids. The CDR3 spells CASSFWTGNSYGYTF. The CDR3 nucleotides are TGTGCCAGCAGTTTCTGGACAGGGAATAGCTATGGCTACACCTTC.

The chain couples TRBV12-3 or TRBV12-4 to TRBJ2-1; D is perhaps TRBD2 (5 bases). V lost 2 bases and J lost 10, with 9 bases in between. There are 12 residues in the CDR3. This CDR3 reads CASSLLRAEQFF. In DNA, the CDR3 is TGTGCCAGCAGTTTATTGAGGGCGGAGCAGTTCTTC.

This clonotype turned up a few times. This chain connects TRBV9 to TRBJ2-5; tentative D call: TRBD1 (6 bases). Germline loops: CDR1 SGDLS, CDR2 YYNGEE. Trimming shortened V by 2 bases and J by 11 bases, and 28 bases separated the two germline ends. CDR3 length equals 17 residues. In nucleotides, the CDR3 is TGTGCCAGCAGCGTGGTGACAGGTCGGCGGGCCAACAATGAGCAGTACTTC. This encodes CASSVVTGRRANNEQYF.

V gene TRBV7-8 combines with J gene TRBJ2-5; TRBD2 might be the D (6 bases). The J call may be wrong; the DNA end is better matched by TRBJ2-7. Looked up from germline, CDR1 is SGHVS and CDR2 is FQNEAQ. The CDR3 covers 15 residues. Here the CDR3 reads CASSLDAGPWDEQYF. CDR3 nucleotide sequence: TGTGCCAGCAGCTTAGATGCGGGACCGTGGGACGAGCAGTACTTC.

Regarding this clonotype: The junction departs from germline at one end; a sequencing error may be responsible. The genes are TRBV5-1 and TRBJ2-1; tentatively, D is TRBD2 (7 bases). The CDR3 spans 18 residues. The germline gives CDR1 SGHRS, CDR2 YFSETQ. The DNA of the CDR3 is TGCGCCAGCAGCCTAGGGGGGGGGATCTTCTCGGACTACAATGGGCAGTTCTTC. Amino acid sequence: CASSLGGGIFSDYNGQFF.

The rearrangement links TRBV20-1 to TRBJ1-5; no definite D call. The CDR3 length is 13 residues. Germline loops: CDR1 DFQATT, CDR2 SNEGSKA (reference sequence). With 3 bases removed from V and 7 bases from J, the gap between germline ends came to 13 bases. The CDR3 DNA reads TGCAGTGCTAGCACCGGTATCCGGCAGCCCCAGCATTTT. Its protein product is CSASTGIRQPQHF.

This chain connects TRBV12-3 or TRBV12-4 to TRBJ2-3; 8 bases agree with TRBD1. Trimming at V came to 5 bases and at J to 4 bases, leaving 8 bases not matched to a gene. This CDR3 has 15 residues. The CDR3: CASSPRTGWADTQYF. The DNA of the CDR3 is TGTGCCAGCAGTCCCCGGACAGGGTGGGCAGATACGCAGTATTTT.

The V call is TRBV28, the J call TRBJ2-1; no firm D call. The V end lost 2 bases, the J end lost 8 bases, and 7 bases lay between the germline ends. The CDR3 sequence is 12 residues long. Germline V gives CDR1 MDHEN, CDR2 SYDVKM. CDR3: CASSLPLDEQFF. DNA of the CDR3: TGTGCCAGCAGTTTACCTCTGGATGAGCAGTTCTTC.

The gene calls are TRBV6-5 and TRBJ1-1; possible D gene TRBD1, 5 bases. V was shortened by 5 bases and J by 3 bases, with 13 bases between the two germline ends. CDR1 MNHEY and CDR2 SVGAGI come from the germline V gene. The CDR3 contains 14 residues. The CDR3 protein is CASSGPRGHTEAFF. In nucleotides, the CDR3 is TGTGCCAGCAGTGGGCCACGGGGACACACTGAAGCTTTCTTT.

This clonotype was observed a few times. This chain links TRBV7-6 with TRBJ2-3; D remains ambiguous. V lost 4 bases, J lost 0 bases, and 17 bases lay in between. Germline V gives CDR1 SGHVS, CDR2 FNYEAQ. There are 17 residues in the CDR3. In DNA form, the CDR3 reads TGTGCCAGCAGCTCCCAGACCCTACTCACTAGCACAGATACGCAGTATTTT. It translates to CASSSQTLLTSTDTQYF. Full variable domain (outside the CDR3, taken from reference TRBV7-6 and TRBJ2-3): GAGVSQSPRYKVTKRGQDVALRCDPISGHVSLYWYRQALGQGPEFLTYFNYEAQQDKSGLPNDRFSAERPEGSISTLTIQRTEQRDSAMYRCASSSQTLLTSTDTQYFGPGTRLTVL.

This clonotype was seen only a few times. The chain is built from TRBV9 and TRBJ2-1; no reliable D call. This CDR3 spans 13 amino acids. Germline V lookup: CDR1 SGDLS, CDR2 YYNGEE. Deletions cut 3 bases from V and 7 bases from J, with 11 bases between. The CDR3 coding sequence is TGTGCCAGCAGCGCGTTATTGGGGAATGAGCAGTTCTTC. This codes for CASSALLGNEQFF.

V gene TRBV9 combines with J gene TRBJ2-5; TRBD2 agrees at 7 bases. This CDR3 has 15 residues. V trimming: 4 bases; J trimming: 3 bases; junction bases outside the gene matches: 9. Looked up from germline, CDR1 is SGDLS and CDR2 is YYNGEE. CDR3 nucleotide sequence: TGTGCCAGCAGCCCAGGCCGGACTAGTAAAGAGACCCAGTACTTC. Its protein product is CASSPGRTSKETQYF.

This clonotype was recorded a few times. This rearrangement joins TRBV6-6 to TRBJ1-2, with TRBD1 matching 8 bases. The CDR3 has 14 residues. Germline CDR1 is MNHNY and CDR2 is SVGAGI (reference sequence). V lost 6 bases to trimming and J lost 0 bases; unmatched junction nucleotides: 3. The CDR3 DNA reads TGTGCCAGCAGGGGGGACAGGCCTAACTATGGCTACACCTTC. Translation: CASRGDRPNYGYTF.

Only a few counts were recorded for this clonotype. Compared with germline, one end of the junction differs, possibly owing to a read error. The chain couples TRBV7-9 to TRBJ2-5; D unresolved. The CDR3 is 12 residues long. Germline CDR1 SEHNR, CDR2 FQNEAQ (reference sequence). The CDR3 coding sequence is TGTGCCAGCAGCTTAGTGACGGAGACTCAGTACTTC. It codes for CASSLVTETQYF.